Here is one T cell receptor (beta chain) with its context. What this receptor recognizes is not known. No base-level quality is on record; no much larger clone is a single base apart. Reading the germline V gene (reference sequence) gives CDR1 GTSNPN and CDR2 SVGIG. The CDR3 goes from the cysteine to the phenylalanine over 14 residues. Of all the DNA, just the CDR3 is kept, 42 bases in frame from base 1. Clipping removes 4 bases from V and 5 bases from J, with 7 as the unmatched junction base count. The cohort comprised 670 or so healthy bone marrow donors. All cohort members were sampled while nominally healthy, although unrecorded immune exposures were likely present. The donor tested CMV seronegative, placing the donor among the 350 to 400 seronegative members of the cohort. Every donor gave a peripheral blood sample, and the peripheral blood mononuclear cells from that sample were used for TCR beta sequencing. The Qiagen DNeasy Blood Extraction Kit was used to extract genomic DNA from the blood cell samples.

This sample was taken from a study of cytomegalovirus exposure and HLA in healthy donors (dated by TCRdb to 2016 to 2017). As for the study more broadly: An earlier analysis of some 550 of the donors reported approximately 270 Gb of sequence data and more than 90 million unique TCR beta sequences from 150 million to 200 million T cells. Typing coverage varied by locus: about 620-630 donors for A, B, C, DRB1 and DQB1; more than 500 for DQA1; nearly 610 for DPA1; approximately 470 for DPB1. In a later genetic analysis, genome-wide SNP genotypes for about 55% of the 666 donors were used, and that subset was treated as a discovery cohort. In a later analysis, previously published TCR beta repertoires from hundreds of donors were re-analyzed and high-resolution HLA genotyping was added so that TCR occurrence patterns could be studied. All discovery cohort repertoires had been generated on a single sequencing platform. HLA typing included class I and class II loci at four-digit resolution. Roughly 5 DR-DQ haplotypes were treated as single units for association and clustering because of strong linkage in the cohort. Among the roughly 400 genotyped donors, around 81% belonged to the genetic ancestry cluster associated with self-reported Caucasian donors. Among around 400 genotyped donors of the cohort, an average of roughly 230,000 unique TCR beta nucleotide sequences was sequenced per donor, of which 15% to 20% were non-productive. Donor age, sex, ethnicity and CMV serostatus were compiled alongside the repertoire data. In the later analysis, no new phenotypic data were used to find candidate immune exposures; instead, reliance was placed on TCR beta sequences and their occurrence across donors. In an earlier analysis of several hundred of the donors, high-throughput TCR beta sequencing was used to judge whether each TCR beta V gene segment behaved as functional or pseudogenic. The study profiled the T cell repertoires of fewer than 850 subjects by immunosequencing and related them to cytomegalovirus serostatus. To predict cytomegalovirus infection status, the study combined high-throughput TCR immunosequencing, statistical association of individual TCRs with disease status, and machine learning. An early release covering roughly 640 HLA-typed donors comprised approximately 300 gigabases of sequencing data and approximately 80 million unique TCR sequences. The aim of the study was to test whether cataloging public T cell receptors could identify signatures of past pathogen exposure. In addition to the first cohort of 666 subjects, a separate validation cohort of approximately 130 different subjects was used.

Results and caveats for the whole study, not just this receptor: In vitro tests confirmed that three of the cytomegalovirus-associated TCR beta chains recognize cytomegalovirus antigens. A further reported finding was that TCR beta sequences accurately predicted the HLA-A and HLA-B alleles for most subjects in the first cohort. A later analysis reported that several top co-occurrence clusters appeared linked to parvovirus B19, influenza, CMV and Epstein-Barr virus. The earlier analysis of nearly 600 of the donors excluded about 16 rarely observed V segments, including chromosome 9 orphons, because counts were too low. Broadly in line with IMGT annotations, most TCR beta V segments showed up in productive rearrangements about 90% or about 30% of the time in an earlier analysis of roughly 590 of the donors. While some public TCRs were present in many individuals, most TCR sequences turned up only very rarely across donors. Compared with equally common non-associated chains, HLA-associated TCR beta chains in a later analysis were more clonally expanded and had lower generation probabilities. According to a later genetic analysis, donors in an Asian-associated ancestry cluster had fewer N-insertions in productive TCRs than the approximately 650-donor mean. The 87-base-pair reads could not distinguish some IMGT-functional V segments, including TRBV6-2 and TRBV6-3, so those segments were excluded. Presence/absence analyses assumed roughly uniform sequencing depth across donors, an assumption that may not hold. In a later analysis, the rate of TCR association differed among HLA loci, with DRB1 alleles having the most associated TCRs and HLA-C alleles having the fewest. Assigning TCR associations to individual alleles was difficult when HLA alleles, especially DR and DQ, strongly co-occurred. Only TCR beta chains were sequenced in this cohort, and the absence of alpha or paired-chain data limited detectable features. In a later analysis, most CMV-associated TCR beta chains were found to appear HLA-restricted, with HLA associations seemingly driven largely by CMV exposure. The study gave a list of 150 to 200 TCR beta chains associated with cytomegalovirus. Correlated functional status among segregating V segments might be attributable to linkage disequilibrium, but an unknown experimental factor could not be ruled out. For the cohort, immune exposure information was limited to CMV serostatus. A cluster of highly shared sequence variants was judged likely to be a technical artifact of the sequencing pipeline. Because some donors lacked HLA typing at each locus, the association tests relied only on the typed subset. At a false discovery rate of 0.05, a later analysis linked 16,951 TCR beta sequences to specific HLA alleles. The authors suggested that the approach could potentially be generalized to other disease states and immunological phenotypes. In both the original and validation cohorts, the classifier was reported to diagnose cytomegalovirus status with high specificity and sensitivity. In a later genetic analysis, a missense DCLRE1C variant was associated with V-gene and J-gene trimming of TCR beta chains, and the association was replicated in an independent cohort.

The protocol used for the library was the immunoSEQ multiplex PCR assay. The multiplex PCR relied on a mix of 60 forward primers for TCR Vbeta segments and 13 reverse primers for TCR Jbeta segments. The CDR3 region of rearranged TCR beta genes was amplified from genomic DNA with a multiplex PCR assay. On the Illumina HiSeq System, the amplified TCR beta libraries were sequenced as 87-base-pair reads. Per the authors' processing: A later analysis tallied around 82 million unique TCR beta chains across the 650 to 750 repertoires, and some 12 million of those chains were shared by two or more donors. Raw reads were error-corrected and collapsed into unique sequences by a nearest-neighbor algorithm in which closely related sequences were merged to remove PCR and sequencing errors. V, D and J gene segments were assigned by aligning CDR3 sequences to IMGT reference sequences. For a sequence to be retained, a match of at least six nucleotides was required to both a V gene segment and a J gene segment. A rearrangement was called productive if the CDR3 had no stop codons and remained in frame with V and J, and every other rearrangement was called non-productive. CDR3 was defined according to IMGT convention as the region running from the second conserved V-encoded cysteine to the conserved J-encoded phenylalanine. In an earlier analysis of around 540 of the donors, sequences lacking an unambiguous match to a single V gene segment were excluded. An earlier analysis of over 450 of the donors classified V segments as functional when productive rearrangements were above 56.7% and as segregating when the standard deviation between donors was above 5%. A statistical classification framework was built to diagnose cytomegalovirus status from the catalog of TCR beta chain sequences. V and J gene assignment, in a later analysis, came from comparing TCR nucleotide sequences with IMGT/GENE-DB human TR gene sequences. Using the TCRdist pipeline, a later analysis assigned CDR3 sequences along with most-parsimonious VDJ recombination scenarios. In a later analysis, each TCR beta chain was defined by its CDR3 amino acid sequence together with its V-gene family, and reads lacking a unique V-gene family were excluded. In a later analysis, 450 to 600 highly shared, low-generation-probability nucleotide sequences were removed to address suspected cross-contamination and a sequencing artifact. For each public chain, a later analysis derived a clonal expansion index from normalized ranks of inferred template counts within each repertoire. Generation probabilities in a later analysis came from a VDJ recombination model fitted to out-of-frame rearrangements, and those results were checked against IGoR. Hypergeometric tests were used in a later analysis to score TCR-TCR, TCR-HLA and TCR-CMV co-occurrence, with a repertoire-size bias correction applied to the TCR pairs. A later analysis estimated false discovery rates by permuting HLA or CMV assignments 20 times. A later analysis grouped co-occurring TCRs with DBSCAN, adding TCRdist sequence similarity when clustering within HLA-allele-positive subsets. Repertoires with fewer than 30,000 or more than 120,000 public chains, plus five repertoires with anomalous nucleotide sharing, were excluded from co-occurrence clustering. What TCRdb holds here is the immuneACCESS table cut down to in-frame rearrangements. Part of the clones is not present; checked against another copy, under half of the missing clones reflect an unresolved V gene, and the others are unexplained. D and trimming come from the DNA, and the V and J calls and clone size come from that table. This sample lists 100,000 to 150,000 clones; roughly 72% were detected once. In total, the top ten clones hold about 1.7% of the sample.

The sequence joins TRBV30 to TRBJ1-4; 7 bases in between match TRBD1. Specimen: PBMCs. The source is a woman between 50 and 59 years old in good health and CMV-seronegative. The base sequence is TGTGCCTGGAACAGGGACAGCTTGAATGAAAAACTGTTTTTT. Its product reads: CAWNRDSLNEKLFF.